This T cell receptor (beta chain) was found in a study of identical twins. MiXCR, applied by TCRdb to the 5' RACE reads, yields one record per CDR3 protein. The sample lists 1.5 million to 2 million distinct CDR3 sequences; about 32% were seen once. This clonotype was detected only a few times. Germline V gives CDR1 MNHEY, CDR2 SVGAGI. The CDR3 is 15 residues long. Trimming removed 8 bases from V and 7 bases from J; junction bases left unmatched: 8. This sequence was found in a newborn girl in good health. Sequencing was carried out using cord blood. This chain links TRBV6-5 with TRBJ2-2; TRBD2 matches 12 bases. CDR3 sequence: CASRGLAGTDGELFF. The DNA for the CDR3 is TGTGCCAGCCGAGGACTAGCGGGAACGGACGGGGAGCTGTTTTTT.